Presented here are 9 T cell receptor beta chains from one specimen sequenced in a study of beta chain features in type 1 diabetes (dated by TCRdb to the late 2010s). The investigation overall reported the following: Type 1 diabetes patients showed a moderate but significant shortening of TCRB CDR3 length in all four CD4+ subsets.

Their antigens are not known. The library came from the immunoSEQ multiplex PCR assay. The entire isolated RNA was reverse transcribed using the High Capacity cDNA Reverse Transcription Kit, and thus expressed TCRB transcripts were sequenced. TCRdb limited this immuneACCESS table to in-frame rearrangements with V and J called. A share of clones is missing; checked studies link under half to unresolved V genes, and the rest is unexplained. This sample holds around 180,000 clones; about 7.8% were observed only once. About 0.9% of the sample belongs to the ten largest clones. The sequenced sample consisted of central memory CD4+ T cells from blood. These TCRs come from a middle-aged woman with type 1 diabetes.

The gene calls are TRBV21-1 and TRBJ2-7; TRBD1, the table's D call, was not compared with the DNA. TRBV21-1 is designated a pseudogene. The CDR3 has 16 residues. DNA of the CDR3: TGTGCCAGCAGCCACCTACTCCAGGGGACGGGGTACGAGCAGTACTTC. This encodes CASSHLLQGTGYEQYF.

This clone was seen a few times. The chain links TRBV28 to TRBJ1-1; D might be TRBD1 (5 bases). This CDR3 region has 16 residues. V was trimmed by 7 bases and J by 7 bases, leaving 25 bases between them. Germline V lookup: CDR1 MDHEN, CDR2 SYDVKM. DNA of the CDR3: TGTGCCAGCACATCCCCCATGGGGGGGGGTAGTGTTGAAGCTTTCTTT. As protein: CASTSPMGGGSVEAFF.

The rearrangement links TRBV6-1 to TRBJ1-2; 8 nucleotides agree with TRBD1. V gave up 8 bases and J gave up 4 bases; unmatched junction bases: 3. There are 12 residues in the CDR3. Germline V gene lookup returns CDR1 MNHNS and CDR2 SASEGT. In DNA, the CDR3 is TGTGCCAGCGGACAGGGAAGCTATGGCTACACCTTC. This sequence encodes CASGQGSYGYTF.

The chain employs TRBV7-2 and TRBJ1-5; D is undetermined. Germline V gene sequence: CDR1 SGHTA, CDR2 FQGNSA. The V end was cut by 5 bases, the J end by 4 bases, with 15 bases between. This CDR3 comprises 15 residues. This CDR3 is CASSMTAPSNQPQHF. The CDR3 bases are TGTGCCAGCAGCATGACTGCACCAAGTAATCAGCCCCAGCATTTT. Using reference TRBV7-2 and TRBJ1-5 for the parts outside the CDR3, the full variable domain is GAGVSQSPSNKVTEKGKDVELRCDPISGHTALYWYRQSLGQGLEFLIYFQGNSAPDKSGLPSDRFSAERTGGSVSTLTIQRTQQEDSAVYLCASSMTAPSNQPQHFGDGTRLSIL.

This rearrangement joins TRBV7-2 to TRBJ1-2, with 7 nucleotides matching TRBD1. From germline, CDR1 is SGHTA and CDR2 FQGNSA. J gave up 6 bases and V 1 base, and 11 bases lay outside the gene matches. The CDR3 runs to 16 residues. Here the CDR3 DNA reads TGTGCCAGCAGCTTAGGAGGACAGGCGCTACCCCATGGCTACACCTTC. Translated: CASSLGGQALPHGYTF. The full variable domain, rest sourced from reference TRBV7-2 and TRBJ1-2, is GAGVSQSPSNKVTEKGKDVELRCDPISGHTALYWYRQSLGQGLEFLIYFQGNSAPDKSGLPSDRFSAERTGGSVSTLTIQRTQQEDSAVYLCASSLGGQALPHGYTFGSGTRLTVV.

CDR3 sequence reads: CASLGTGNNEQFF. CDR3 nucleotide sequence: TGTGCCAGCTTGGGGACAGGCAATAATGAGCAGTTCTTC. This chain uses TRBV2 with TRBJ2-1; 8 bases are a match to TRBD1. The V gene end was trimmed by 8 bases and the J gene end by 7 bases; junction bases not matched to a gene: 7. Germline V gene data show CDR1 as SNHLY and CDR2 as FYNNEI. The CDR3 is 13 residues long.

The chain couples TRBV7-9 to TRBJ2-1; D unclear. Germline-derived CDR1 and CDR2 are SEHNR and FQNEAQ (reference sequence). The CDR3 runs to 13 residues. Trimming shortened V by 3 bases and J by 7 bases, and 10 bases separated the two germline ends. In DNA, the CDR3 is TGTGCCAGCAGCTTTACAGCTGGGAATGAGCAGTTCTTC. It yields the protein CASSFTAGNEQFF.

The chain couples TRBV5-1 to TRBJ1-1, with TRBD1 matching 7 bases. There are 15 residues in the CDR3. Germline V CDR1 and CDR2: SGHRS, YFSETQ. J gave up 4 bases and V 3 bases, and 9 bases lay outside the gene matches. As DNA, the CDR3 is TGCGCCAGCAGCTCTACAGGGGCCTCCGGCACTGAAGCTTTCTTT. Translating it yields CASSSTGASGTEAFF.

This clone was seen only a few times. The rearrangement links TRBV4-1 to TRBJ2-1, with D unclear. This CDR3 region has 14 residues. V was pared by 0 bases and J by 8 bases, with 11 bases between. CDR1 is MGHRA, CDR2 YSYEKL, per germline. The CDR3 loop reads CASSQEFSVDEQFF. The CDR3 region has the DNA TGCGCCAGCAGCCAAGAGTTCTCGGTAGATGAGCAGTTCTTC.